This record concerns one T cell receptor beta chain sequence. At one end, the junction sequence differs from germline, possibly due to a read error. Germline loops: CDR1 SGHRS, CDR2 YFSETQ. The CDR3 is 12 residues long. Each CDR3 protein is one row after TCRdb ran MiXCR on the RT-PCR reads. The sample carries hundreds of thousands of distinct CDR3 sequences, approximately 14% recorded once. Sequencing was performed on memory CD4+ T cells from blood. The source of this sequence is a female donor in good health, serving as a healthy control. The chain employs TRBV5-1 and TRBJ2-1; D is unresolved. The CDR3 protein is CASSLEYSEQFF. The CDR3 bases are TGCGCCAGCAGCTTGGAGTACAGTGAGCAGTTCTTC.